This is a list of T cell receptor beta chains from one sample in a study of shared clonotypes between healthy human individuals. This table comes from immunoSEQ multiplex PCR, and its TCRdb copy is limited to in-frame clones, with some not included. The table has over 2,000,000 clones, just under 95% seen once. The sequencing sample was made of naive CD8+ T cells from PBMCs. These receptors all stem from a man aged 18-30 years in good health. Some clones in this sample may be carry-over from other donors' samples. The CDR3 runs from the conserved cysteine through the conserved F or W. A D gene is named only where the DNA matches it firmly. Size tells how often a clone was seen (once, few, many) or the class of an expanded clone, and some rows leave it out.

>-|TRBV28|TRBJ2-7|-
TGTGCCAGCAAAATGCGGGGACGAGCCTACGAGCAGTACTTC
CASKMRGRAYEQYF
>-|TRBV4-2|TRBJ2-3|TRBD1
TGTGCCAGCAGCCTCCAAGACAGGGGGCGTTCAGATACGCAGTATTTT
CASSLQDRGRSDTQYF
>-|TRBV5-6|TRBJ2-7|TRBD1
TGTGCCAGCAGCCTCCTAGACAGGGCGCTTTCTTACGAGCAGTACTTC
CASSLLDRALSYEQYF
>-|TRBV5-1|TRBJ2-7|TRBD1
TGCGCCAGCAGCTTCCCGCGGACAGGGAGCTCCTACGAGCAGTACTTC
CASSFPRTGSSYEQYF
>-|TRBV7-9|TRBJ2-5|TRBD2
TGTGCCAGCAGCTCGCCCCTTCTAGCGGGAGAGGAGACCCAGTACTTC
CASSSPLLAGEETQYF
>once|TRBV5-8|TRBJ1-2|TRBD1
TGTGCCAGCAGCTTCCGCGCACAGGGGGCCGGGGGCTACACCTTC
CASSFRAQGAGGYTF
>-|TRBV19|TRBJ2-7|TRBD2
TGTGCCAGTAGCTTTAGCGGGATAAACTCCTACGAGCAGTACTTC
CASSFSGINSYEQYF
>-|TRBV7-4|TRBJ2-7|TRBD1
TGTGCCAGCAGCCCCCGACAGGGTACAAAGTACTTC
CASSPRQGTKYF
>once|TRBV19|TRBJ1-2|-
TGTGCCAGTAGTATGGGGGGGGTCCGTGGCTACACCTTC
CASSMGGVRGYTF
>-|TRBV7-9|TRBJ2-3|-
TGTGCCAGCAGCTTAGACGCGGATACGCAGTATTTT
CASSLDADTQYF
>-|TRBV4-2|TRBJ2-1|-
TGTGCCAGCAGCCAAGACGCCTTTCTAGGTGAGCAGTTCTTC
CASSQDAFLGEQFF
>-|TRBV5-6|TRBJ2-7|TRBD1
TGTGCCAGCAGCGCAGGGGGTTGGGGCGGGTACGAGCAGTACTTC
CASSAGGWGGYEQYF
>-|TRBV11-2|TRBJ1-1|-
TGTGCCAGCAGGCTCTACGGGGCCCGAGGGAACACTGAAGCTTTCTTT
CASRLYGARGNTEAFF
>-|TRBV9|TRBJ2-7|-
TGTGCCAGCAGCCCGCAGGGTTTCCCCTACGAGCAGTACTTC
CASSPQGFPYEQYF
>-|TRBV27|TRBJ2-1|-
TGTGCCAGCAGTTTATCGTCAAGCAGTTACAATGAGCAGTTCTTC
CASSLSSSSYNEQFF
>-|TRBV28|TRBJ2-7|TRBD2
TGTGCCAGCAGTCCGGGGGGGACCTACGAGCAGTACTTC
CASSPGGTYEQYF
>-|TRBV12-5|TRBJ2-7|-
TGTGCTAGTGGTTTGGAGGGGATTGACGAGCAGTACTTC
CASGLEGIDEQYF
>-|TRBV9|TRBJ2-2|TRBD2
TGTGCCAGCAGCGTAGCCAGCGGGGGAAGGAACACCGGGGAGCTGTTTTTT
CASSVASGGRNTGELFF
>-|TRBV6-1|TRBJ1-2|TRBD1
TGTGCCAGCAGAAGAACAGGGGCCGGTAATGGCTACACCTTC
CASRRTGAGNGYTF
>-|TRBV5-1|TRBJ1-1|-
TGCGCCAGCAGCTCAGGACACCGAATGAACACTGAAGCTTTCTTT
CASSSGHRMNTEAFF
>-|TRBV6-5|TRBJ2-7|-
TGTGCCAGCAGTTACAGTACCAAAATCTACGAGCAGTACTTC
CASSYSTKIYEQYF
>-|TRBV29-1|TRBJ2-7|TRBD1
TGCAGCGTTGAAGATGACCAGGGGGCGGTCGAGCAGTACTTC
CSVEDDQGAVEQYF
>-|TRBV7-8|TRBJ1-4|-
TGTGCCAGCAGCACCTCAAGTTGGGGTTCCAACGAAAAACTGTTTTTT
CASSTSSWGSNEKLFF
>-|TRBV28|TRBJ2-2|-
TGTGCCAGCAGTTCTAGACGATCCTACGACACCGGGGAGCTGTTTTTT
CASSSRRSYDTGELFF
>-|TRBV7-9|TRBJ1-5|-
TGTGCCAGCAGCTTAGCATCGTCTGTGACGGGTTATAGCAATCAGCCCCAGCATTTT
CASSLASSVTGYSNQPQHF
>-|TRBV5-8|TRBJ1-4|-
TGTGCCAGCAGCCCCCAGGGCATGCCAACTAATGAAAAACTGTTTTTT
CASSPQGMPTNEKLFF
>-|TRBV27|TRBJ2-7|-
TGTGCCAGCAGTTTATTTGCCGTCGGGGTTCGCGACGAGCAGTACTTC
CASSLFAVGVRDEQYF
>-|TRBV7-9|TRBJ1-1|-
TGTGCCAGCAGCTTGCCAGCCCCGGGTGCAGAAGCTTTCTTT
CASSLPAPGAEAFF
>-|TRBV6-5|TRBJ2-1|-
TGTGCCAGCAGTTACTCGATGGGGTCGGGATACAATGAGCAGTTCTTC
CASSYSMGSGYNEQFF
>once|TRBV12-5|TRBJ2-7|TRBD2
TGTGCTAGTGTTAAGGGGGCTAGCGGGATGGCATACGAGCAGTACTTC
CASVKGASGMAYEQYF
>-|TRBV27|TRBJ2-1|-
TGTGCCAGCAGTCCGAACGGGTTATGGCAGTTCTTC
CASSPNGLWQFF
>-|TRBV6-5|TRBJ1-3|TRBD1
TGTGCCAGCAGTTACAGTGCAGGGGGCTCTGGAAACACCATATATTTT
CASSYSAGGSGNTIYF
>-|TRBV4-1|TRBJ1-4|TRBD1
TGCGCCAGCAGCCCCACGACAGGGGAGGCTGAAAAACTGTTTTTT
CASSPTTGEAEKLFF
>-|TRBV27|TRBJ2-7|TRBD1
TGTGCCAGCAGTTTATCGGCGTGGGGACAGGCGTTTGCCTACGAGCAGTACTTC
CASSLSAWGQAFAYEQYF
>-|TRBV7-8|TRBJ1-5|-
TGTGCCAGCAGCTTAGCGCCGTGGGAGGGGGATCAGCCCCAGCATTTT
CASSLAPWEGDQPQHF
>-|TRBV11-2|TRBJ1-3|-
TGTGCCAGCAGCTGGCTGGGGCACTCTGGAAACACCATATATTTT
CASSWLGHSGNTIYF
>-|TRBV4-2|TRBJ2-7|TRBD1
TGTGCCAGCAGCGCCGGACAGGGGGTCGTAGACGAGCAGTACTTC
CASSAGQGVVDEQYF
>once|TRBV2|TRBJ2-1|-
TGTGCCAGCAGTGAACCCAGAAACAATGAGCAGTTCTTC
CASSEPRNNEQFF
>-|TRBV19|TRBJ2-7|-
TGTGCCAGTAGTTCGGGGTTTGGATCCTACGAGCAGTACTTC
CASSSGFGSYEQYF
>-|TRBV2|TRBJ2-7|TRBD1
TGTGCCAGCATTGGACAGGGCTCCTACGAGCAGTACTTC
CASIGQGSYEQYF
>few|TRBV28|TRBJ1-5|-
TGTGCCAGCAGTTTCAGGGGTCCGCAGCCCCAGCATTTT
CASSFRGPQPQHF
>-|TRBV28|TRBJ2-7|-
TGTGCCAGCAGTTTTAGCACCCCCAACTACGAGCAGTACTTC
CASSFSTPNYEQYF
>-|TRBV6-5|TRBJ2-1|-
TGTGCCAGCAGACTAAATAGCGGCTCCTACAATGAGCAGTTCTTC
CASRLNSGSYNEQFF
>-|TRBV21-1|TRBJ2-1|-
TGTGCCAGCAGCAAGGAAGTGGACCGGCATGAGCAGTTCTTC
CASSKEVDRHEQFF
>-|TRBV7-2|TRBJ2-2|-
TGTGCCAGCAGCTTAGGGTGGACCAACACCGGGGAGCTGTTTTTT
CASSLGWTNTGELFF
>-|TRBV5-1|TRBJ2-3|-
TGCGCCAGCAGCCCCCTGTTAGTTGCGCTCACAGATACGCAGTATTTT
CASSPLLVALTDTQYF
>-|TRBV12-5|TRBJ2-7|-
TGTGCCAGACACAATTTTGTCAACGAGCAGTACTTC
CARHNFVNEQYF
>-|TRBV4-1|TRBJ1-2|-
TGCGCCAGCAGCCAAGGGCCCAGGGCTAACTATGGCTACACCTTC
CASSQGPRANYGYTF
>-|TRBV7-8|TRBJ2-7|-
TGTGCCAGCAGCTTAGGACGTGTGGAGCAGTACTTC
CASSLGRVEQYF
>-|TRBV19|TRBJ2-7|-
TGTGCCAGTAGTATGTGGGGGGCCACCTACGAGCAGTACTTC
CASSMWGATYEQYF
>-|TRBV14|TRBJ2-7|-
TGTGCCAGCAGCCGTGGGCCAGGGGGGTCCTACGAGCAGTACTTC
CASSRGPGGSYEQYF
>-|TRBV9|TRBJ1-2|-
TGTGCCAGCAGCGTAAGGGGAACGGGGGACTGGGGCTACACCTTC
CASSVRGTGDWGYTF